A single sample is the source of the 12 T cell receptor beta chains below, sequenced in a study of blood T cell repertoires in COVID-19. This table comes from immunoSEQ multiplex PCR, and its TCRdb copy is limited to in-frame clones, with some not included. Among about 240,000 clones, around 86% were seen once, and the ten largest hold around 12%. Sequenced input: peripheral blood. Every receptor here comes from a woman aged 60 to 75 with active or convalescent COVID-19.

The chain uses TRBV3-1 (or the pseudogene TRBV3-2) and TRBJ1-5; perhaps TRBD1 as D (5 bases). The length of the CDR3 is 14 residues. Germline V lookup: CDR1 LGHDT, CDR2 YNNKEL (reference sequence). V lost 8 bases and J 2 bases, leaving 13 bases between the germline ends. The DNA for the CDR3 is TGTGCCAGCGGGGCGGGGTCGGGCAATCAGCCCCAGCATTTT. As protein: CASGAGSGNQPQHF.

This chain connects TRBV19 to TRBJ2-7, with D unresolved. V was shortened by 0 bases and J by 2 bases, with 8 bases between the two germline ends. Looked up from germline, CDR1 is LNHDA and CDR2 is SQIVND (reference sequence). The CDR3 has 14 residues. CDR3 DNA sequence: TGTGCCAGTAGTATAGAAGGCGGTCCCTACGAGCAGTACTTC. Its protein is CASSIEGGPYEQYF.

This clone has just a few counts. This chain links TRBV7-9 with TRBJ2-1; 10 bases are a match to TRBD2. V shed 5 bases and J 3 bases; nucleotides not matched to a gene: 4. The CDR3 is 15 residues long. Germline CDR1 reads SEHNR; CDR2 reads FQNEAQ (reference sequence). CDR3: CASSLTSGDYNEQFF. Here the CDR3 DNA reads TGTGCCAGCAGCCTCACTAGCGGGGACTACAATGAGCAGTTCTTC.

A single count supports this clone. The chain recombines TRBV11-2 with TRBJ2-7; 10 bases agree with TRBD2. The trim removed 5 bases at V and 5 bases at J, leaving 3 bases unmatched. The CDR3 has 13 residues. CDR1 and CDR2 (germline): SGHAT, FQNNGV. CDR3: CASSLAGVHEQYF. CDR3 nucleotides: TGTGCCAGCAGCCTAGCGGGGGTTCACGAGCAGTACTTC.

The chain combines TRBV6-6 with TRBJ2-7; possibly TRBD2 for D (6 bases). There are 15 residues in the CDR3. Looked up from germline, CDR1 is MNHNY and CDR2 is SVGAGI (reference sequence). Trimming removed 0 bases at V and 1 base at J, with 10 bases between. CDR3 sequence reads: CASSYSTGGSYEQYF. CDR3 bases: TGTGCCAGCAGTTACTCGACCGGAGGGTCCTACGAGCAGTACTTC.

The V and J genes are TRBV19 and TRBJ2-5; 13 bases are a match to TRBD2. The germline gives CDR1 LNHDA, CDR2 SQIVND (reference sequence). V trimming: 3 bases; J trimming: 0 bases; junction bases outside the gene matches: 4. The CDR3 sequence is 17 residues long. As DNA, the CDR3 is TGTGCCAGTAGTATGGGACTAGCGGGGAAGAACCAAGAGACCCAGTACTTC. Protein product: CASSMGLAGKNQETQYF.

J is TRBJ2-3 and V is TRBV7-6; D is unresolved. CDR1 and CDR2 (germline): SGHVS, FNYEAQ. This CDR3 has 12 residues. V was clipped by 1 base and J by 4 bases, with 3 bases between them. The CDR3 coding sequence is TGTGCCAGCAGCTTAGTCGCAGATACGCAGTATTTT. Translated: CASSLVADTQYF.

The chain links TRBV19 to TRBJ1-5; TRBD1 might be the D (6 bases). Germline V gives CDR1 LNHDA, CDR2 SQIVND (reference sequence). The CDR3 length is 18 residues. Deletions cut 3 bases from V and 5 bases from J, with 23 bases between. This chain's CDR3 is CASSINVAGDLGDQPQHF. The CDR3, as DNA: TGTGCCAGTAGTATTAACGTGGCAGGGGATTTAGGCGATCAGCCCCAGCATTTT.

This chain's CDR3 is CALILWGASTDTQYF. The DNA for the CDR3 is TGTGCCCTCATCTTATGGGGCGCGAGCACAGATACGCAGTATTTT. V and J are TRBV30 and TRBJ2-3; TRBD1 might be the D (5 bases). This CDR3 has 15 residues. Trimming took 8 bases from V and 0 from J, leaving 18 bases between them. The germline gives CDR1 GTSNPN, CDR2 SVGIG (reference sequence).

V gene TRBV7-9 combines with J gene TRBJ2-2; TRBD2 matches at 9 bases. The V segment lost 1 base and the J segment 3 bases; nucleotides outside the gene matches: 3. The CDR3 has 16 amino acids. The germline CDR1 and CDR2 sequences are SEHNR and FQNEAQ (reference sequence). This CDR3 is CASSLGASGDTGELFF. The DNA of the CDR3 is TGTGCCAGCAGCTTAGGGGCTAGCGGGGACACCGGGGAGCTGTTTTTT. Filled out from reference TRBV7-9 and TRBJ2-2, the complete variable domain reads DTGVSQNPRHKITKRGQNVTFRCDPISEHNRLYWYRQTLGQGPEFLTYFQNEAQLEKSRLLSDRFSAERPKGSFSTLEIQRTEQGDSAMYLCASSLGASGDTGELFFGEGSRLTVL.

This clone was detected only a few times. V usage is TRBV5-4 and J usage is TRBJ2-1; 13 bases are a match to TRBD2. Trimming at V came to 4 bases and at J to 6 bases, leaving 13 bases not matched to a gene. The CDR3 has 18 amino acids. Germline V CDR1 and CDR2: SGHNT, YYREEE (reference sequence). The CDR3 coding sequence is TGTGCCAGCAGCCCAGGGACTAGCGGGGAGGTTCGGGGCAATGAGCAGTTCTTC. Translating it yields CASSPGTSGEVRGNEQFF. Supplemented by reference TRBV5-4 and TRBJ2-1, the full variable domain reads ETGVTQSPTHLIKTRGQQVTLRCSSQSGHNTVSWYQQALGQGPQFIFQYYREEENGRGNFPPRFSGLQFPNYSSELNVNALELDDSALYLCASSPGTSGEVRGNEQFFGPGTRLTVL.

The V call is TRBV18, the J call TRBJ2-7; 8 nucleotides match TRBD2. J was trimmed by 7 bases and V by 3 bases; bases with no gene match: 11. Per the germline V gene, CDR1 is KGHSH and CDR2 is LQKENI. The CDR3 has 15 amino acids. Here the CDR3 reads CASSPRTPGGGEQYF. For the CDR3, the DNA is TGTGCCAGCTCACCCCGGACTCCCGGCGGGGGGGAGCAGTACTTC.